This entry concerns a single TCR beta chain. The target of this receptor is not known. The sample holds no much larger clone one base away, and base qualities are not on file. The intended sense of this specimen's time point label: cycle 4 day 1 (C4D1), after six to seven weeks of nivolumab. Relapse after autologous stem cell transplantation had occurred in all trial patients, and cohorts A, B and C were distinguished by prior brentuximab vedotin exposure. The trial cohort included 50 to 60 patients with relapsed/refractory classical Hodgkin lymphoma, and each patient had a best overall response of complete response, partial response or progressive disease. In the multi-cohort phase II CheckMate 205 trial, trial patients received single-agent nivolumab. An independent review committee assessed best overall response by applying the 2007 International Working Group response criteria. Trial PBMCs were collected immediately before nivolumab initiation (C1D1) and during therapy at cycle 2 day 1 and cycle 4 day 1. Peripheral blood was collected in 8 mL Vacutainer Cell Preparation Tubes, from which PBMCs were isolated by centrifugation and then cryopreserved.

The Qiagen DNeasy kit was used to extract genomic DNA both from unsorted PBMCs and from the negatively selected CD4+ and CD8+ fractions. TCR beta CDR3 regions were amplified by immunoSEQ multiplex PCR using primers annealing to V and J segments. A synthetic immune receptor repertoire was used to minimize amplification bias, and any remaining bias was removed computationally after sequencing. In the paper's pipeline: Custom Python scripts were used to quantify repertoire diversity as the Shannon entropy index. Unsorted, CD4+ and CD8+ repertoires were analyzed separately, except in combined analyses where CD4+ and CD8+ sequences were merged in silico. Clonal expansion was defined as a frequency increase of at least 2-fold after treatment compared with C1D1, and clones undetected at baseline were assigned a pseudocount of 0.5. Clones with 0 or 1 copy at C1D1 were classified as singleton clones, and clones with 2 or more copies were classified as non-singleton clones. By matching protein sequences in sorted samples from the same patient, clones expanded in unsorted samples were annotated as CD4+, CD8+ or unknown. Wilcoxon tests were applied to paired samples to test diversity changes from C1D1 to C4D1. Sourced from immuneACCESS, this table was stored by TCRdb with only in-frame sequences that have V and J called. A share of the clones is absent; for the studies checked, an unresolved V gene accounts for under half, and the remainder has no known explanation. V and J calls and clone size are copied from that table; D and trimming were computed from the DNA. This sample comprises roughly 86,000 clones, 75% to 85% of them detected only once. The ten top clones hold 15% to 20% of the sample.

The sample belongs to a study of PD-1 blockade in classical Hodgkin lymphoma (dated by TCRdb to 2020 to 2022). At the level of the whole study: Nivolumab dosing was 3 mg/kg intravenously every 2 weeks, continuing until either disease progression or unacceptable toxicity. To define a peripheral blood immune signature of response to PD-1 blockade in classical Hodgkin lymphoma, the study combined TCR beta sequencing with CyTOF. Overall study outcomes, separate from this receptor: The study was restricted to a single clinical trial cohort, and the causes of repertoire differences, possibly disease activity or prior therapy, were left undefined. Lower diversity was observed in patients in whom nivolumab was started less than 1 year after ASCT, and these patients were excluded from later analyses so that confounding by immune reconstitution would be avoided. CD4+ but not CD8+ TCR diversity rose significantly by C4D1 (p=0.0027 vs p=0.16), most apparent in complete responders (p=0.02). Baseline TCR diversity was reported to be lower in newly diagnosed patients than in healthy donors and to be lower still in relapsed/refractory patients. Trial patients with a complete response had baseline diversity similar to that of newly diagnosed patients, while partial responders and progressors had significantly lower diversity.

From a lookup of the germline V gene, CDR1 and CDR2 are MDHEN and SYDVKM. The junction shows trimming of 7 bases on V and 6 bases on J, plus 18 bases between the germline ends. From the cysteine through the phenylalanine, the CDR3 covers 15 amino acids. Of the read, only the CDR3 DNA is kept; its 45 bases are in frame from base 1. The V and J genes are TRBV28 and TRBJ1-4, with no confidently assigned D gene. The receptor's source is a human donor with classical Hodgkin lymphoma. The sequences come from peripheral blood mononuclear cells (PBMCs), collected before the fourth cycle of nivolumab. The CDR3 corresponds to CASTSGEGGHEKLFF. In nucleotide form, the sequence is TGTGCCAGCACCTCCGGGGAGGGCGGTCATGAAAAACTGTTTTTT.